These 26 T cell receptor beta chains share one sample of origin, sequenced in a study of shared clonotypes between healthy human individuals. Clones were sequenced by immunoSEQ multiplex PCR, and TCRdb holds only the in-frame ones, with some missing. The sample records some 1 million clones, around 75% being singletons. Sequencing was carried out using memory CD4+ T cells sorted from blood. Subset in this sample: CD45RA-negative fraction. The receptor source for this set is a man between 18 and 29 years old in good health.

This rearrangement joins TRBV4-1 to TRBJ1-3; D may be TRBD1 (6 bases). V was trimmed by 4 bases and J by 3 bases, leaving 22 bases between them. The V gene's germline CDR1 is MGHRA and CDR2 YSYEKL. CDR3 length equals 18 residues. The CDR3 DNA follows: TGCGCCAGCAGCCGCTTCCAAAGGGGGGTTGCATTTGGAAACACCATATATTTT. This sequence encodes CASSRFQRGVAFGNTIYF.

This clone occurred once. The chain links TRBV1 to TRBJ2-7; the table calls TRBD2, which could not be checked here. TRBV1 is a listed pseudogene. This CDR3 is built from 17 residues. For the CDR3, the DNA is TGCACCAGCAGCCAAGGGACTAGCGGGAGAAGATTCTACGAGCAGTACTTC. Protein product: CTSSQGTSGRRFYEQYF.

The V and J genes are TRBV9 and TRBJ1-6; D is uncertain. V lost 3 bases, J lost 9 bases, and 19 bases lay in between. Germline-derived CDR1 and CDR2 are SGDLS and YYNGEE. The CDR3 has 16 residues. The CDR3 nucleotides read TGTGCCAGCAGCGCCGGAGAGGGCTATTCGGGTTCACCCCTCCACTTT. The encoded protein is CASSAGEGYSGSPLHF.

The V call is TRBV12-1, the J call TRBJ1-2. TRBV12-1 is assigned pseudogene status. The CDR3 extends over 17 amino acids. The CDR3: CASRQPGDELGLDGYTF. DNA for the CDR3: TGTGCCAGCCGCCAACCCGGGGACGAGCTCGGTCTGGATGGCTACACCTTC.

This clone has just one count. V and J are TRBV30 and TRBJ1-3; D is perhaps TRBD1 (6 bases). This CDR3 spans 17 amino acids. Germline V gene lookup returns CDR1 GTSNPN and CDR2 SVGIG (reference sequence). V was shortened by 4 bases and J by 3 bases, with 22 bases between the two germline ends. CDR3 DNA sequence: TGTGCCTGGACTCAAGGACAAGGGGGAGTCTTTGGAAACACCATATATTTT. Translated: CAWTQGQGGVFGNTIYF.

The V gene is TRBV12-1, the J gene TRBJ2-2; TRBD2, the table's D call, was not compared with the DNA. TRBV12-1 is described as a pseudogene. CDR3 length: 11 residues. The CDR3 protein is CASTSGGELFF. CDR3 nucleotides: TGTGCCAGCACCTCGGGCGGGGAGCTGTTTTTT.

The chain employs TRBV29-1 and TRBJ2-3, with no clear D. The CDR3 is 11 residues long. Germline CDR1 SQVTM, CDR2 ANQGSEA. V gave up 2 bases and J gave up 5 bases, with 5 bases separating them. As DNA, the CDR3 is TGCAGCGTTGAACCCCTAGATACGCAGTATTTT. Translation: CSVEPLDTQYF.

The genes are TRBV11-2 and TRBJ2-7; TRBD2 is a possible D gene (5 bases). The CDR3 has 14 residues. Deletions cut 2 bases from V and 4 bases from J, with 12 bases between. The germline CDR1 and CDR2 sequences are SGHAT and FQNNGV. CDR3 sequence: CASSLSRPGYEQYF. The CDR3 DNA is TGTGCCAGCAGCTTAAGCCGACCGGGATACGAGCAGTACTTC.

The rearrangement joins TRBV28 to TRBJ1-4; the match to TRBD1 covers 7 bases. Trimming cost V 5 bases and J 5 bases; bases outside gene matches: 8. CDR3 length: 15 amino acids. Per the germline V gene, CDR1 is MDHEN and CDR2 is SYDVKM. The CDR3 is CASSNRRGGNEKLFF. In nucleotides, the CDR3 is TGTGCCAGCAGTAATCGCAGGGGGGGAAATGAAAAACTGTTTTTT.

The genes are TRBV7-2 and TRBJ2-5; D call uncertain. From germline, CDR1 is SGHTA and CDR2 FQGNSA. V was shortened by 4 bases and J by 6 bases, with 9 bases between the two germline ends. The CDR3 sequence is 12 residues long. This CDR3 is CASSSYLQTQYF. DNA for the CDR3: TGTGCCAGCAGCTCCTACTTACAGACCCAGTACTTC.

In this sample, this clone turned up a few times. The CDR3 is CASSLQGNFQPQHF. CDR3 in DNA: TGTGCCAGCTCACTACAAGGAAACTTTCAGCCCCAGCATTTT. The chain combines TRBV18 with TRBJ1-5; D remains ambiguous. The CDR3 totals 14 residues. The V and J ends lost 4 bases and 6 bases respectively, with 13 bases between them. Germline V gene data show CDR1 as KGHSH and CDR2 as LQKENI.

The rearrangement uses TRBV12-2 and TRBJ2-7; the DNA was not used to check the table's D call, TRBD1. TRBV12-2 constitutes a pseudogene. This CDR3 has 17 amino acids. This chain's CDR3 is CASRLAAPGQGAEEQYF. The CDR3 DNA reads TGTGCAAGTCGCTTAGCGGCCCCGGGACAGGGGGCGGAGGAGCAGTACTTC.

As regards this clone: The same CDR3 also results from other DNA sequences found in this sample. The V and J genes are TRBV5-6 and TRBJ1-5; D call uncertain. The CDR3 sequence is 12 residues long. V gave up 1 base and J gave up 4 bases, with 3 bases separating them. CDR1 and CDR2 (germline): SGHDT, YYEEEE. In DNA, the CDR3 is TGTGCCAGCAGCTTGCAAAATCAGCCCCAGCATTTT. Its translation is CASSLQNQPQHF.

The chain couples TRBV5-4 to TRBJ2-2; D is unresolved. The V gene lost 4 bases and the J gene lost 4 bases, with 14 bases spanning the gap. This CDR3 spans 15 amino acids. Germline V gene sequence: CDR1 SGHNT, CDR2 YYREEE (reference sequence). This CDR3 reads CASSGEEGITGELFF. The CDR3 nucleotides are TGTGCCAGCAGCGGAGAGGAAGGGATCACCGGGGAGCTGTTTTTT.

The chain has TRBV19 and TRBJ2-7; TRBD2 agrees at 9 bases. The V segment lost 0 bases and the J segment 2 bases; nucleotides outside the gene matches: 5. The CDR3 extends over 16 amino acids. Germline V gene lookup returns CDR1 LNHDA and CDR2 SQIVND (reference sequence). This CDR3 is CASSIDLIAGAYEQYF. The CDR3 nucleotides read TGTGCCAGTAGTATAGATCTTATAGCGGGGGCCTACGAGCAGTACTTC.

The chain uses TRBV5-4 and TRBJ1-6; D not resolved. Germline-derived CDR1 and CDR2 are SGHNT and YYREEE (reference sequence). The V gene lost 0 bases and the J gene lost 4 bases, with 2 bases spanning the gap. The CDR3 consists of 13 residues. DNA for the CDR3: TGTGCCAGCAGCTTGGATTATAATTCACCCCTCCACTTT. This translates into CASSLDYNSPLHF.

The DNA of the CDR3 is TGTGCCAGCAGCCAAAATATACCTAGGACAGGGGATTCACCCCTCCACTTT. It codes for CASSQNIPRTGDSPLHF. The chain has TRBV4-2 and TRBJ1-6, with TRBD1 matching 9 bases. With V trimmed by 2 bases and J by 8 bases, 10 bases remained unmatched. Germline V lookup: CDR1 LGHNA, CDR2 YNFKEQ. CDR3 length: 17 amino acids.

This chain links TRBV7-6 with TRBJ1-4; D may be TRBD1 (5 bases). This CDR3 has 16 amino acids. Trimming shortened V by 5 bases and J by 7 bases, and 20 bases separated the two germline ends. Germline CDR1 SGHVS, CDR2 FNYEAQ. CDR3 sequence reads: CASSASTRQRGEKLFF. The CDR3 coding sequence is TGTGCCAGCAGCGCTTCGACCCGGCAAAGGGGTGAAAAACTGTTTTTT.

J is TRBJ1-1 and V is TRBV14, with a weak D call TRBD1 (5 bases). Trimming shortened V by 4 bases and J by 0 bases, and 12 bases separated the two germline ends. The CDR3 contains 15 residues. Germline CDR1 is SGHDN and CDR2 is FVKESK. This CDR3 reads CASSPRGFMNTEAFF. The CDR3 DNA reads TGTGCCAGCAGCCCAAGGGGCTTCATGAACACTGAAGCTTTCTTT.

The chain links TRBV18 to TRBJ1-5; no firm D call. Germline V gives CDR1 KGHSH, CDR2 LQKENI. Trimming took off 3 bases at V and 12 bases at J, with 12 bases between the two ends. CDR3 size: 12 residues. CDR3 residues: CASSPNNDGQHF. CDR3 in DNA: TGTGCCAGCTCACCCAACAACGACGGCCAGCATTTT.

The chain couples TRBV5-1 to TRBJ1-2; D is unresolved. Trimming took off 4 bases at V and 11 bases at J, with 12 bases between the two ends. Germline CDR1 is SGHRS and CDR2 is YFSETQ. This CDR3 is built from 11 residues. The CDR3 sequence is CASSNDKVYTF. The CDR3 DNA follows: TGCGCCAGCAGCAACGACAAGGTATACACCTTC.

The CDR3 DNA reads TGTGCCAGCAGCCCTTCGACAGGGGGGCACACCATATATTTT. As protein: CASSPSTGGHTIYF. V is TRBV6-5 and J is TRBJ1-3; 9 bases agree with TRBD1. Germline CDR1 and CDR2: MNHEY and SVGAGI. The CDR3 contains 14 residues. V shed 6 bases and J 8 bases; nucleotides not matched to a gene: 8.

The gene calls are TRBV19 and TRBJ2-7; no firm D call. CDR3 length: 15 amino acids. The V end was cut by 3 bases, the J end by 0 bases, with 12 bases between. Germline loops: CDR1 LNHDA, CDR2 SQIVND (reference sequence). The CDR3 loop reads CASSIRTVSSYEQYF. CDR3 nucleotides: TGTGCCAGTAGTATCAGGACGGTTAGCTCCTACGAGCAGTACTTC.

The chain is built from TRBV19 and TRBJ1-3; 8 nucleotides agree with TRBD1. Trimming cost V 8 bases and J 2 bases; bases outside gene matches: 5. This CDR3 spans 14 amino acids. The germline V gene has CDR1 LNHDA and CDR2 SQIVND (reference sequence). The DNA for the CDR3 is TGTGCCAGTGGACAGGGATATCCTGGAAACACCATATATTTT. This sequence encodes CASGQGYPGNTIYF.

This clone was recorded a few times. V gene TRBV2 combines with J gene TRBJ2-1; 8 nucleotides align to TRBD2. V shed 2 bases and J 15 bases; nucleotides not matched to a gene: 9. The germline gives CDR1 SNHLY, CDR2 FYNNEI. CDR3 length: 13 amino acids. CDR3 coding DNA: TGTGCCAGCAGTGAATCGGGACTAGACCCGCCGTTCTTC. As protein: CASSESGLDPPFF.

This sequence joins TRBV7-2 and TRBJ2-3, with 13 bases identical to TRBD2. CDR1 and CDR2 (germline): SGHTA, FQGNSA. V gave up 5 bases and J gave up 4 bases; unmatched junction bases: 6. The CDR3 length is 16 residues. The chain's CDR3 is CASSTRTSGSADTQYF. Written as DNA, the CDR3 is TGTGCCAGCAGCACCCGGACTAGCGGGAGCGCAGATACGCAGTATTTT.